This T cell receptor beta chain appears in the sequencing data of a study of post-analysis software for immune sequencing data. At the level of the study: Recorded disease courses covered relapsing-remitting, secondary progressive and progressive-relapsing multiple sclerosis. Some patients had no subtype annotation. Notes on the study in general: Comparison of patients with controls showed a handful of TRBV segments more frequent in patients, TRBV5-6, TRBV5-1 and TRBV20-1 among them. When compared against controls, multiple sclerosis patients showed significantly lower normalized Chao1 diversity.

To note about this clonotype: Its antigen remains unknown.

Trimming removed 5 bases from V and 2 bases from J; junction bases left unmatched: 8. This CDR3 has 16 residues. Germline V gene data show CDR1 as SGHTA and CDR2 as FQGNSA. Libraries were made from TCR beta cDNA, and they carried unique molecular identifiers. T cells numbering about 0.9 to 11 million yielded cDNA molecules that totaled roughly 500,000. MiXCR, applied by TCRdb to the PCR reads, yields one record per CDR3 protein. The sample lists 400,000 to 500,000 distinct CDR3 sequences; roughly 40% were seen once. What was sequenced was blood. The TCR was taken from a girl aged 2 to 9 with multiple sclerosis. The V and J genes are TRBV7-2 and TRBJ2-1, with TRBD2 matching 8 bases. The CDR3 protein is CASSIRAGVAYNEQFF. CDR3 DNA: TGTGCCAGCAGCATTCGAGCGGGAGTGGCCTACAATGAGCAGTTCTTC. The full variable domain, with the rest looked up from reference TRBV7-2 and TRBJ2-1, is GAGVSQSPSNKVTEKGKDVELRCDPISGHTALYWYRQSLGQGLEFLIYFQGNSAPDKSGLPSDRFSAERTGGSVSTLTIQRTQQEDSAVYLCASSIRAGVAYNEQFFGPGTRLTVL.